The clone carrying this T cell receptor (beta chain) has at least ten counts. Three nested ARM-PCR rounds with V-beta and C-beta primers built TCRB libraries. TCRdb passed the multiplex PCR reads through MiXCR, listing each CDR3 protein once. There are nearly 15,000 distinct CDR3 sequences in the sample; roughly two thirds occur only once, and less than 45% lies in the top ten. The sample comes from a study of tumor-infiltrating lymphocytes in glioblastoma multiforme. CDR1 and CDR2 (germline): MNHEY, SVGAGI. There are 15 residues in the CDR3. Germline trimming cut 5 bases from V and 4 bases from J; bases unmatched to any gene: 7.

The chain combines TRBV6-5 with TRBJ2-1, with TRBD2 matching 8 bases. Sequencing input: brain tumor tissue. This receptor was obtained from a male donor with glioblastoma. The CDR3 DNA sequence: TGTGCCAGCAGTCCTCTAGCGGGTCAATACAATGAGCAGTTCTTC. This encodes CASSPLAGQYNEQFF.